This T cell receptor (beta chain) was sequenced for a study of OX40 agonist ivuxolimab in advanced cancers. V lost 6 bases to trimming and J lost 7 bases, with 12 bases between them. This CDR3 region has 13 residues. The V gene's germline CDR1 is SNHLY and CDR2 FYNNEI. Study outcomes and limitations: The study found among the lowest clonal expansion in partial responders at 0.1-3.0 mg/kg.

Baseline, cycle 4 day 1, and cycle 7 day 1 were the blood sampling points. The method was immunoSEQ multiplex PCR; TCRdb's version includes in-frame clones alone and lacks a portion of them. The repertoire consists of 55,000 to 70,000 clones, with roughly 89% occurring once and the leading ten covering 0.8% to 1.2%. Points on this clone: Its antigen is not known.

Sequencing was performed on CD4+ or CD8+ T cells sorted from blood, taken in a trial of the OX40 agonist ivuxolimab. This TCR was recovered from an adult with an advanced solid tumor such as melanoma, head and neck, liver or kidney cancer. V gene TRBV2 combines with J gene TRBJ1-4; no clear D. CDR3 nucleotide sequence: TGTGCCAGCAGGTTAGGTTATTCTGAAAAACTGTTTTTT. Translated: CASRLGYSEKLFF.